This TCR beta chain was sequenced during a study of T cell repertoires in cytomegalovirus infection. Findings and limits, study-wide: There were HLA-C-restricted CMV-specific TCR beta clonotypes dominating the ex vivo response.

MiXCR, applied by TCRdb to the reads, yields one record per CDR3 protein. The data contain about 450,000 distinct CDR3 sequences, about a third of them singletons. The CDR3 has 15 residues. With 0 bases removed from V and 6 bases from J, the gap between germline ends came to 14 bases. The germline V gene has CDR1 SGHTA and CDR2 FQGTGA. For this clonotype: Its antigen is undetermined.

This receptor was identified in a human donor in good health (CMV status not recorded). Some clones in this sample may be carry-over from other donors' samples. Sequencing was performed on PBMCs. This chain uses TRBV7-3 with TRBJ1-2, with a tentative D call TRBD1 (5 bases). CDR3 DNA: TGTGCCAGCAGCTTAACGGGGGGGTGGGGGGATGGCTACACCTTC. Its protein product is CASSLTGGWGDGYTF.